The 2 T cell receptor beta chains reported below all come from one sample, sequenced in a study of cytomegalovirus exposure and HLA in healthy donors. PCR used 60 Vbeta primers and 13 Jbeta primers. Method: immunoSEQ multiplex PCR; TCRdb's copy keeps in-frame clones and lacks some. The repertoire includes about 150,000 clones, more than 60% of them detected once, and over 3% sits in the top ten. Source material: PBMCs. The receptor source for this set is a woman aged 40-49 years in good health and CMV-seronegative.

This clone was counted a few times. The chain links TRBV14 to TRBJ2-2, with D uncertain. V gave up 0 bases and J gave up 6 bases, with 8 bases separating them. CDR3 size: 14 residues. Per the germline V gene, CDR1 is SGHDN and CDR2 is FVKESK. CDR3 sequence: CASSQEGAAGELFF. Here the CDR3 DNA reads TGTGCCAGCAGCCAAGAAGGAGCAGCCGGGGAGCTGTTTTTT.

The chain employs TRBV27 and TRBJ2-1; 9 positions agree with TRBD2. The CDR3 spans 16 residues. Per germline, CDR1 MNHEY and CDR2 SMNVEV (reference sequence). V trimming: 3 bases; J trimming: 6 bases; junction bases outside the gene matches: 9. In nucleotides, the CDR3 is TGTGCCAGCAGTTTTAAGGCGGGGGGGAATCGCAATGAGCAGTTCTTC. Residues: CASSFKAGGNRNEQFF.